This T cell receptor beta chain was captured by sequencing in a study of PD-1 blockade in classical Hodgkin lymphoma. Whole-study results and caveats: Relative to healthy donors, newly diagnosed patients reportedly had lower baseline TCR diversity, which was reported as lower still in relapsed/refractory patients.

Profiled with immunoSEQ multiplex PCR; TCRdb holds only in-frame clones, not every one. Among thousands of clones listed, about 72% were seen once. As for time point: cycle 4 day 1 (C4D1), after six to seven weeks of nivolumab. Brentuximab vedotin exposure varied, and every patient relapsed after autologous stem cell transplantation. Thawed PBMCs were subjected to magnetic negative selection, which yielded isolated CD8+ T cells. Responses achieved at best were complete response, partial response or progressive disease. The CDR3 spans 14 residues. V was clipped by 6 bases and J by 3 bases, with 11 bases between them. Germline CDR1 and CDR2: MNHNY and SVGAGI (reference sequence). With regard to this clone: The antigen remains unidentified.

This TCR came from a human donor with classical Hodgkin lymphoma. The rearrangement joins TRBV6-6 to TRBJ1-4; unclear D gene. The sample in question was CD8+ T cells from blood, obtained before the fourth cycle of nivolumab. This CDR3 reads CASSLDGANEKLFF. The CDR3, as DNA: TGTGCCAGCAGCTTGGACGGAGCTAATGAAAAACTGTTTTTT.